The T cell receptor beta chain under discussion was sequenced for a study of blood T cell repertoires in COVID-19. The overall study: Researchers got acute and convalescent COVID-19 samples from the United States, Italy and Spain. Sources were T cells, B-cell-depleted T cells, or PBMCs; the material itself was cDNA or gDNA.

V lost 3 bases and J lost 1, with 9 bases in between. Germline V gives CDR1 KGHSH, CDR2 LQKENI. The CDR3 length is 15 residues. Participants came from some 26 US areas, aged roughly 18 to 95 years. Original analysis: Amplification from reference gene primers served as the basis for estimated nucleated cell counts. Produced via immunoSEQ multiplex PCR; TCRdb's table is partial and in-frame only. D and trimming were read from the DNA, whereas the V and J calls and clone size are those reported in that table. This sample has 160,000 or so clones, with approximately 80% found just once. V is TRBV18 and J is TRBJ2-2; D unresolved. The receptor's source is a man in his fifties or sixties who had recovered from COVID-19. Sequenced sample: PBMCs or T cells enriched from blood (not recorded which). CDR3 amino acids: CASSPRGLNTGELFF. The CDR3 bases are TGTGCCAGCTCACCCCGAGGTTTGAACACCGGGGAGCTGTTTTTT.